This T cell receptor (beta chain) came from a study of persistence of HIV-infected CD4 T cells. About the research overall: Blood samples, up to roughly 200 mL, came from multiple time points, except two leukapheresis donors sampled once.

Anti-CD3/anti-CD28 beads served as a nonspecific positive control stimulus. Responding CD4+ T cells were sorted by upregulation of both CD40 ligand and CD69. This was the immunoSEQ version 4 assay in survey mode. TCRdb's copy holds only in-frame clones and misses some; the assay was immunoSEQ multiplex PCR. The sample shows over 35,000 clones, around 90% of them seen only once. About this clone: Its antigen is as yet unknown.

The TCR originated in an adult man with HIV who was CMV-seropositive. The sequenced sample was CD4+ T cells sorted from PBMCs after approximately 18-hour stimulation, obtained from a patient who received antiretroviral therapy.

This CDR3 is CASSLSTSDSERYGYTF. CDR3 bases: TGTGCCAGCAGCCTTAGTACCTCGGACAGCGAACGCTATGGCTACACCTTC. This chain uses TRBV28 with TRBJ1-2; tentative D call: TRBD1 (6 bases). V gave up 6 bases and J gave up 4 bases, with 24 bases separating them. This CDR3 is built from 17 residues. From germline, CDR1 is MDHEN and CDR2 SYDVKM.